This T cell receptor beta chain was sequenced during a study of Graves' ophthalmopathy and Graves' hyperthyroidism. Germline V gives CDR1 SQVTM, CDR2 ANQGSEA. V shed 6 bases and J shed 1 base, with 9 bases lying between them. The CDR3 extends over 12 amino acids. RNA transcripts served as template for amplifying TCR beta CDR3 sequences. First-round RT-PCR used HTBI primers; second-round multiplex PCR followed. From the multiplex PCR reads, TCRdb called clonotypes with MiXCR, one entry per CDR3 protein. The table shows 580,000 or so distinct CDR3 sequences, with under 40% occurring only once. The rearrangement joins TRBV29-1 to TRBJ2-5; D is possibly TRBD1 (5 bases). The sample taken for sequencing was peripheral blood or thyroid tissue (not recorded which). The sequence derives from an adult man with Graves' hyperthyroidism. Written as DNA, the CDR3 is TGCAGCGTCTCAGGGATCCAAGAGACCCAGTACTTC. Its translation: CSVSGIQETQYF. The complete variable domain, with remaining parts taken from reference TRBV29-1 and TRBJ2-5, reads SAVISQKPSRDICQRGTSLTIQCQVDSQVTMMFWYRQQPGQSLTLIATANQGSEATYESGFVIDKFPISRPNLTFSTLTVSNMSPEDSSIYLCSVSGIQETQYFGPGTRLLVL.